This TCR beta chain was identified during a study of T cells in women clearing cervical HPV infection. Study information: Only a few women had HLA typing results available. Notes on the study in general: CIN3+ cases had significantly higher TCR repertoire richness than controls, but evenness did not differ. Richness differences could reflect unmeasured T-cell content per sample. Cases carried less TRBV6-7 than controls: 0.11% versus 0.16%.

Germline CDR1 and CDR2: ENHRY and SYGVKD. CDR3 length: 14 residues. TCRdb's table, derived via immunoSEQ multiplex PCR, lists solely in-frame clones and lacks some. The sample holds about 22,000 clones. Concerning this clone: What it binds is not known. The read stops 3 residues short of the end of the CDR3; the missing end is completed from the germline J gene.

The V and J genes are TRBV10-3 and TRBJ2-2; TRBD1 matches at 10 bases. The sequence was obtained from a woman aged 18 to 75 with a cervical HPV16 infection that either progressed to CIN3+ or cleared (not recorded which). The source material was blood buffy coat. Partial CDR3 DNA: TGTGCCATCAGGCGACAGGGGGCCGGTTCACCG. It codes for CAIRRQGAGSP. The entire CDR3 sequence reads CAIRRQGAGSPLFF.